The present T cell receptor (beta chain) was sequenced within a study of human T cells and chemical hapten exposure. A word on this clonotype: A read error may account for a junction end that differs from germline.

Stated time point: patch test 2, 6 weeks after DPC sensitization. This sample's treatment: therapeutic diphenylcyclopropenone sensitization with weekly scalp DPC. The CDR3 loop spans 13 amino acids. Germline V gene sequence: CDR1 MNHEY, CDR2 SVGEGT. Unique molecular identifiers were linked by the library to individual cDNA molecules. TCRdb recomputed calls from the RACE reads with MiXCR, one row per CDR3 protein. The table lists roughly 120,000 distinct CDR3 sequences, 9% to 9.5% of them singletons. The chain is built from TRBV6-2 or TRBV6-3 and TRBJ2-2; tentatively, D is TRBD2 (6 bases). The receptor was isolated from a woman aged 40 to 50 with alopecia areata. Some clones in this sample may be carry-over from other donors' samples. The sample here was whole blood, taken in connection with sensitization to the hapten diphenylcyclopropenone (DPC). The CDR3 coding sequence is TGTGCCAACAGTCCGGGACTCACCGGGGAGCTGTTTTTT. Its protein product is CANSPGLTGELFF.